The sequence of this TCR beta chain was determined in a study of post-analysis software for immune sequencing data. Study information: Included among the disease courses, which were recorded for the cohort, were relapsing-remitting, secondary progressive and progressive-relapsing multiple sclerosis.

Findings and caveats of the study: Batch-matched samples strongly co-clustered by F measure. Those with multiple sclerosis, the patient group, showed significantly lower normalized Chao1 diversity than controls.

Unique molecular identifiers were carried by the TCR beta cDNA libraries. When about 1 to 11 million T cells were used, they gave about 540,000 cDNA molecules. TCRdb called the PCR reads again in MiXCR, with one record for every CDR3 protein. The data show 450,000 or so distinct CDR3 sequences, approximately 46% seen once. Turning to this clonotype: What it binds is not known.

This receptor was identified in a girl aged 10-17 years with multiple sclerosis. Sequencing used blood.

The DNA of the CDR3 is TGTGCCATCAGTGGGCAAAGCAATCAGCCCCAGCATTTT. It codes for CAISGQSNQPQHF. The rearrangement joins TRBV10-3 to TRBJ1-5; no clear D. The germline V gene encodes CDR1 ENHRY and CDR2 SYGVKD. The CDR3 is made up of 13 amino acids. V gave up 4 bases and J gave up 1 base, with 5 bases separating them.